This T cell receptor (beta chain) was observed in a study of cytomegalovirus exposure and HLA in healthy donors. Overall study results and limits: Generally TCR sequences proved uncommon, though certain public TCRs appeared in numerous donors. TCR beta chains numbering roughly 150 were designated cytomegalovirus-associated. The authors confirmed in vitro that three CMV-associated chains were specific for CMV antigens. TCR clusters originating in the first cohort tended to co-occur in the roughly 110 validation repertoires, according to a later analysis.

A note on this clone: Its antigen remains unknown.

The V and J ends lost 3 bases and 3 bases respectively, with 11 bases between them. CDR3 length: 14 residues. Looked up from germline, CDR1 is SGHRS and CDR2 is YFSETQ. The repertoire was sequenced with immunoSEQ multiplex PCR; TCRdb's copy has only in-frame clones and lacks some. The sample carries about 130,000 clones, 90% to 97% recorded once. Sample: PBMCs. The chain combines TRBV5-1 with TRBJ2-3; D ambiguous. The TCR sequence derives from a man aged 18 to 30 in good health and CMV-seronegative. CDR3 coding DNA: TGCGCCAGCAGCTCGTGGGCAGTTACAGATACGCAGTATTTT. It encodes CASSSWAVTDTQYF.